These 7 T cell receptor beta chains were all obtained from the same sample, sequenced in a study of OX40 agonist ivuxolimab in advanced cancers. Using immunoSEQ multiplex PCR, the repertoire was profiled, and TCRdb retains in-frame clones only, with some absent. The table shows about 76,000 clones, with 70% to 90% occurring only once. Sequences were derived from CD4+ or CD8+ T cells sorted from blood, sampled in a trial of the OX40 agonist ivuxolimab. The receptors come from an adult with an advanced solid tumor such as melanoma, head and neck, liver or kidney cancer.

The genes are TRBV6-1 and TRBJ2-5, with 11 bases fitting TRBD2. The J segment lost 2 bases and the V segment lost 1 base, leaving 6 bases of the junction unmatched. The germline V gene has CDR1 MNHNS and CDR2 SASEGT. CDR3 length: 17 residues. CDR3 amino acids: CASSEEGTSGTQETQYF. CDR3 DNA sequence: TGTGCCAGCAGTGAAGAGGGGACTAGCGGAACTCAAGAGACCCAGTACTTC.

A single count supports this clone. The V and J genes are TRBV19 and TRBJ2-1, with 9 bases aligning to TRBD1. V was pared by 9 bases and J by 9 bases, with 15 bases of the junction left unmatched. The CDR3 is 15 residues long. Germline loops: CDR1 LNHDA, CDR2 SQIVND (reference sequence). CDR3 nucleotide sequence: TGTGCCAGCCAAACCGGGACAGGGTACTTCGGTGAGCAGTTCTTC. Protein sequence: CASQTGTGYFGEQFF. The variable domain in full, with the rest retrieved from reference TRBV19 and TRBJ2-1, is DGGITQSPKYLFRKEGQNVTLSCEQNLNHDAMYWYRQDPGQGLRLIYYSQIVNDFQKGDIAEGYSVSREKKESFPLTVTSAQKNPTAFYLCASQTGTGYFGEQFFGPGTRLTVL.

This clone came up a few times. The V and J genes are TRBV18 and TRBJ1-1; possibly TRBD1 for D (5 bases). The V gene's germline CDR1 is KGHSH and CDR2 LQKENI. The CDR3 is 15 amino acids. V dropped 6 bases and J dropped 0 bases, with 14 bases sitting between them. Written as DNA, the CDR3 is TGTGCCAGCTCTCAATCCACGACAGTGAACACTGAAGCTTTCTTT. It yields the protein CASSQSTTVNTEAFF.

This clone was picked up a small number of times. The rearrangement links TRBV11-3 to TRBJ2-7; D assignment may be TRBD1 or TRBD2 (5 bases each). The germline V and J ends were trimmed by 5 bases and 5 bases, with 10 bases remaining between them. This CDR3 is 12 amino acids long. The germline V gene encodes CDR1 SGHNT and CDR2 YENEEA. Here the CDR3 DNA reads TGTGCCAGCAGCCGGGGCTACAACGAGCAGTACTTC. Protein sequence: CASSRGYNEQYF.

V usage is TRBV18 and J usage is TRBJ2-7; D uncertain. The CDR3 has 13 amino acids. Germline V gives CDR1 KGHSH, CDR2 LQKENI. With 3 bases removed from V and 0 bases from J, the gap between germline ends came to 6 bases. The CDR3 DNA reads TGTGCCAGCTCACCGGAAAGCTCCTACGAGCAGTACTTC. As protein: CASSPESSYEQYF.

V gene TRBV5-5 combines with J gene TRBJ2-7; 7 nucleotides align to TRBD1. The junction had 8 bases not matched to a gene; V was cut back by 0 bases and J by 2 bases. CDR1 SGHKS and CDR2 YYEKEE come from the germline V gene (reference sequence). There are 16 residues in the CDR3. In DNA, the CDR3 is TGTGCCAGCAGCTTGGCTCCGGACAGGAGAACCTACGAGCAGTACTTC. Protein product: CASSLAPDRRTYEQYF.

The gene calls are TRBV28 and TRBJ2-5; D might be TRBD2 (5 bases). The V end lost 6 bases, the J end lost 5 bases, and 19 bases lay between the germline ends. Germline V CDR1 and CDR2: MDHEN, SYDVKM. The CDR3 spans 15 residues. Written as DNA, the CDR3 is TGTGCCAGCAGGGATTGGAAGCGGACTGGGGAGACCCAGTACTTC. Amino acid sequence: CASRDWKRTGETQYF.